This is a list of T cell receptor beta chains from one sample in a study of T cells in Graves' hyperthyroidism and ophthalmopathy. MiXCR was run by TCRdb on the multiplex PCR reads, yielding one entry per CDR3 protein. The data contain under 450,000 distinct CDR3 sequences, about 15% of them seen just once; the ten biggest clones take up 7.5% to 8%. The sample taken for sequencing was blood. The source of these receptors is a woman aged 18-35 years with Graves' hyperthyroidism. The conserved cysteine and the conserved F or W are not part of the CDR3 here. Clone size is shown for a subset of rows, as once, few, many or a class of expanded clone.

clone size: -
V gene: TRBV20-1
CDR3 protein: SARDGSETYEQY

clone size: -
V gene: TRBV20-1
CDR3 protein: SALSTWSGNTIY

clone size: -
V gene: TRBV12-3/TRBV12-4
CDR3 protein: ASSAWTDEKLF

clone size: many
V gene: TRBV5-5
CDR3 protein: ASSFGRSPTGTGAYGYT

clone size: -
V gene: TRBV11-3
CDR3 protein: ASSSRVPTGYNEQF

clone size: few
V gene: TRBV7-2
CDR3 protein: ASSCIVWEARSGANVLT

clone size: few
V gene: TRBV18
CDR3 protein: ASSPPTVAGDKDTQY

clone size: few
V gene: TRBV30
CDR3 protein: AWGLTSGLNEQF

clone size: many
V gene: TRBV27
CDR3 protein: ASSLSLGTGDFQETQY

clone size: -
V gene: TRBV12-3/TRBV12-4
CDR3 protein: ASSSPTGGGYT

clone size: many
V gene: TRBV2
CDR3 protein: ASRGLDNSPLH

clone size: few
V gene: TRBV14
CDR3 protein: ASSQGRTSGQETQY

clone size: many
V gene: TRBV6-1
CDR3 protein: ASSSRDRARNQPQH

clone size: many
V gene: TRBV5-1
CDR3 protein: ASSRAGGSSGNTIY

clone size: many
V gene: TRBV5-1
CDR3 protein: ASSAEQGWRTETQY

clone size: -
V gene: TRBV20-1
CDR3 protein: SARATSGSAHEQY

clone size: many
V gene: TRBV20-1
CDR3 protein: SAREGTDTQY

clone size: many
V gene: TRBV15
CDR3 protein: ATSRLGREGQY

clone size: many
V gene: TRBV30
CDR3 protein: AWSLGPNTEAF

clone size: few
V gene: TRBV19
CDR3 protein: ASSIGGPPDTQY

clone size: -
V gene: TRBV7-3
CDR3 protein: ASNPIDRVNIQY

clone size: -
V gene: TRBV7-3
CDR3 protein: ASSLRETSGNEQF

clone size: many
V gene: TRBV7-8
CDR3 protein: ASSFRGPWGTGPYNEQF

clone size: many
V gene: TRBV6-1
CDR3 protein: ASNRAAMGGALH

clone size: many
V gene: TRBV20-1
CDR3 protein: SARGGGAGSPLH

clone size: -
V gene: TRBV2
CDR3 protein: ASGDSRLGRNIQY

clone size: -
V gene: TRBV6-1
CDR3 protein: ASSRTGGETEQY

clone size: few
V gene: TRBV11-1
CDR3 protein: ASSLRRENTGELF

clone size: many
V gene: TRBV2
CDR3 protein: ASSEGGTGGDYGYT

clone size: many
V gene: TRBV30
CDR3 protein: AGRGQGGGYGYT

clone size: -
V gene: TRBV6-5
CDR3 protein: ASSFSGVSYGYT

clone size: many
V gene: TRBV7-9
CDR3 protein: ASSLGTGIFGTQY

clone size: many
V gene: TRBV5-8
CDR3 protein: ASSPVRGSAGYT

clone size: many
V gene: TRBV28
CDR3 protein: ASANPWGRGGNQPQH

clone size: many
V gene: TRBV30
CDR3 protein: AWKGSRNTGELF

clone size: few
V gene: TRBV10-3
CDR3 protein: AIRDYRGGDTDTQY

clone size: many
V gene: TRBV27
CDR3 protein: ASKKLAGGGTDTQY

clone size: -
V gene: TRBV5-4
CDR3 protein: ASSLGVAGMYEQY

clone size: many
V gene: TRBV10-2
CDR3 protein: ASGTPYSNQPQH

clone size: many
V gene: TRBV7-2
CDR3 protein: ASSSSTSGATKQY

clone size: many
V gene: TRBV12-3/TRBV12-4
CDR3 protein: ASSFKRPLTLY

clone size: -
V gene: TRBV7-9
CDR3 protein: ASGPNYEQY

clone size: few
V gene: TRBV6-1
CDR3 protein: ASSLAGGRADTQY

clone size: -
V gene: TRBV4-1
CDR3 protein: ASSQETSGGGRNEQF

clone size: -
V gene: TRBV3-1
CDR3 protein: ASEGWTSGKLF

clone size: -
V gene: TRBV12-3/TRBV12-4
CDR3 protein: ASSEPRQGAGNQPQH